Below are 18 T cell receptor beta chains sequenced from a single sample in a study of blood T cell repertoires in COVID-19 (dated by TCRdb to 2020 to 2022). Library construction relied on the immunoSEQ multiplex PCR assay. In TCRdb, the immuneACCESS table is reduced to in-frame sequences with V and J assigned. These tables do not hold every clone; where another copy was compared, an unresolved V gene accounts for under half, and the others remain unexplained. The sample table holds approximately 12,000 clones, of which around 90% were seen once. More than 25% of the sample belongs to the ten largest clones. The specimen sequenced was peripheral blood. All receptors come from a woman aged 65 to 85 with active COVID-19.

The rearrangement joins TRBV5-1 to TRBJ2-1, with 8 bases matching TRBD2. This CDR3 has 15 residues. Unmatched junction bases numbered 3, after V lost 3 bases and J lost 1 base. CDR1 and CDR2 from the germline V gene are SGHRS and YFSETQ. The CDR3 sequence: CASSSGLESYNEQFF. Here the CDR3 DNA reads TGCGCCAGCAGCTCGGGACTAGAGTCCTACAATGAGCAGTTCTTC.

This clone was seen a single time. Written as DNA, the CDR3 is TGTGCCAGCAGCTCCCCGGATACTGAGCGGTACGAGCAGTACTTC. This gives the protein CASSSPDTERYEQYF. This sequence joins TRBV6-5 and TRBJ2-7, with D possibly matching TRBD2 (5 bases). CDR3 length: 15 residues. The ends were cut back, 6 bases at V and 4 bases at J, with 19 bases in the middle. The germline V gene has CDR1 MNHEY and CDR2 SVGAGI.

The rearrangement uses TRBV13 and TRBJ2-3, with TRBD2 matching over 14 bases. With 5 bases clipped from V and 4 bases from J, the junction kept 5 bases outside the gene matches. From germline, CDR1 is PRHDT and CDR2 FYEKMQ (reference sequence). The CDR3 is 16 amino acids. Here the CDR3 reads CASSPGTSGSPDTQYF. In nucleotides, the CDR3 is TGTGCCAGCAGCCCAGGGACTAGCGGGAGCCCAGATACGCAGTATTTT.

V usage is TRBV20-1 and J usage is TRBJ1-5; 9 bases are shared with TRBD1. J gave up 7 bases and V 3 bases, and 7 bases lay outside the gene matches. This CDR3 has 14 residues. Looked up from germline, CDR1 is DFQATT and CDR2 is SNEGSKA (reference sequence). This CDR3 is CSASEGTGSQPQHF. CDR3 DNA: TGCAGTGCTAGTGAGGGGACAGGGAGCCAGCCCCAGCATTTT.

This chain connects TRBV15 to TRBJ1-4, with 12 positions matching TRBD1. With V trimmed by 3 bases and J by 6 bases, 5 bases remained unmatched. The germline V gene has CDR1 LNHNV and CDR2 YYDKDF (reference sequence). This CDR3 spans 16 amino acids. The CDR3 DNA reads TGTGCCACCAGCAGGGGACAGGGGGCGCTTGATGAAAAACTGTTTTTT. Translation gives CATSRGQGALDEKLFF.

The chain links TRBV10-2 to TRBJ1-1; weak D call: TRBD1 (5 bases). Germline V CDR1 and CDR2: WSHSY, SAAADI. The CDR3 has 14 residues. V dropped 6 bases and J dropped 3 bases, with 14 bases sitting between them. Written as DNA, the CDR3 is TGCGCCAGCAGCTTTTCAGGGTGGGACACTGAAGCTTTCTTT. Protein product: CASSFSGWDTEAFF.

The V call is TRBV4-3, the J call TRBJ1-6, with 8 positions matching TRBD1. The CDR3 consists of 15 residues. Germline assignment: CDR1 LGHNA and CDR2 YSLEER. The V gene end was trimmed by 0 bases and the J gene end by 7 bases; junction bases not matched to a gene: 2. CDR3 sequence reads: CASSQEGQGNSPLHF. DNA for the CDR3: TGCGCCAGCAGCCAAGAAGGACAGGGAAATTCACCCCTCCACTTT.

The chain carries TRBV7-8 and TRBJ2-1; TRBD2 matches 7 bases. The CDR3 length is 16 residues. J was trimmed by 2 bases and V by 1 base; bases with no gene match: 5. Germline CDR1 SGHVS, CDR2 FQNEAQ. Written as DNA, the CDR3 is TGTGCCAGCAGCTTAGTTGGTGGGAGGGCCTACAATGAGCAGTTCTTC. This sequence encodes CASSLVGGRAYNEQFF.

This chain connects TRBV3-1 (or the pseudogene TRBV3-2) to TRBJ2-3; tentatively, D is TRBD1 (5 bases). CDR1 LGHDT and CDR2 YNNKEL come from the germline V gene (reference sequence). The CDR3 totals 15 residues. V lost 4 bases to trimming and J lost 1 base, with 12 bases between them. The CDR3 region has the DNA TGTGCCAGCAGCCCCCCAGGGTCCGGCACAGATACGCAGTATTTT. This gives the protein CASSPPGSGTDTQYF.

This clone was found once. This sequence joins TRBV6-6 and TRBJ2-7, with 11 bases that match TRBD1. This CDR3 region has 15 residues. The V segment lost 6 bases and the J segment 3 bases; nucleotides outside the gene matches: 7. Per the germline V gene, CDR1 is MNHNY and CDR2 is SVGAGI (reference sequence). In nucleotides, the CDR3 is TGTGCCAGCAGCCCCGGACAGGGGGCGATCTACGAGCAGTACTTC. Protein product: CASSPGQGAIYEQYF.

This clone turned up a few times. DNA of the CDR3: TGTGCCACCGGGGGCCAGGGAAGTGGCTACACCTTC. This gives the protein CATGGQGSGYTF. The chain couples TRBV24-1 to TRBJ1-2; D possibly corresponds to TRBD1 (6 bases). CDR1 is KGHDR, CDR2 SFDVKD, per germline. The length of the CDR3 is 12 residues. With 9 bases removed from V and 7 bases from J, the gap between germline ends came to 14 bases.

The chain is built from TRBV20-1 and TRBJ2-5; D call uncertain. V was trimmed by 3 bases and J by 5 bases, leaving 10 bases between them. This CDR3 region has 12 residues. Germline V gene sequence: CDR1 DFQATT, CDR2 SNEGSKA (reference sequence). Here the CDR3 DNA reads TGCAGTGCTAGTGAGATGCAGGAGACCCAGTACTTC. Amino acid sequence: CSASEMQETQYF.

V gene TRBV29-1 combines with J gene TRBJ1-1; TRBD1 matches at 8 bases. Germline V gives CDR1 SQVTM, CDR2 ANQGSEA. V shed 6 bases, J shed 4 bases, and the junction held 4 bases outside the gene matches. The CDR3 has 12 amino acids. In DNA form, the CDR3 reads TGCAGCGTGCAGGGGGCAAGCACTGAAGCTTTCTTT. This gives the protein CSVQGASTEAFF.

The chain uses TRBV10-1 and TRBJ2-1; 7 bases align to TRBD1. The germline V gene has CDR1 WNHNN and CDR2 SYGVQD (reference sequence). The CDR3 runs 15 residues. V was pared by 0 bases and J by 3 bases, with 2 bases of the junction left unmatched. The CDR3 reads CASSESQGVYNEQFF. CDR3 nucleotide sequence: TGCGCCAGCAGTGAGTCGCAGGGGGTCTACAATGAGCAGTTCTTC.

J is TRBJ2-3 and V is TRBV29-1; 11 bases map to TRBD2. CDR1 and CDR2 from the germline V gene are SQVTM and ANQGSEA. V was pared by 3 bases and J by 4 bases, with 9 bases of the junction left unmatched. This CDR3 region has 16 residues. The CDR3 here is CSVDLVAGGPSDTQYF. Here the CDR3 DNA reads TGCAGCGTTGATCTGGTAGCGGGAGGGCCCTCAGATACGCAGTATTTT.

This chain uses TRBV30 with TRBJ2-5, with 10 bases aligning to TRBD2. The CDR3 is 13 residues long. With 6 bases clipped from V and 2 bases from J, the junction kept 3 bases outside the gene matches. Germline lookup yields CDR1 GTSNPN and CDR2 SVGIG (reference sequence). Here the CDR3 DNA reads TGTGCCTGTCTACTAGCGGGGCAAGAGACCCAGTACTTC. Its protein is CACLLAGQETQYF.

The gene calls are TRBV19 and TRBJ1-1, with 8 bases lining up with TRBD1. From germline, CDR1 is LNHDA and CDR2 SQIVND (reference sequence). This CDR3 is built from 16 residues. Germline trimming cut 0 bases from V and 1 base from J; bases unmatched to any gene: 4. This CDR3 reads CASSIDPGQANTEAFF. The CDR3 DNA sequence: TGTGCCAGTAGTATAGATCCGGGACAGGCGAACACTGAAGCTTTCTTT.

The chain joins TRBV28 to TRBJ2-7; 8 bases match TRBD1. The ends lost 6 bases at V and 0 bases at J; junction bases unmatched: 4. The CDR3 spans 14 residues. Germline CDR1 MDHEN, CDR2 SYDVKM. CDR3: CASRGQGSSYEQYF. The CDR3 DNA sequence: TGTGCCAGCAGAGGACAGGGAAGCTCCTACGAGCAGTACTTC.